Reported below is one T cell receptor (beta chain). This specimen belongs to a study of identical twins. TCRdb used MiXCR to reprocess the 5' RACE reads, holding one entry per CDR3 protein. The repertoire has hundreds of thousands of distinct CDR3 sequences, over 8.5% of them found once; the top ten carry approximately 0.89%. These data also featured in a second study, about yellow fever vaccine responses in identical twins.

The sequence derives from a woman under 30 in good health. The specimen sequenced was PBMCs.

For the CDR3, the DNA is TGTGCCAGCAGTTTCGTGGGGGGAGCTTACAATGAGCAGTTCTTC. The encoded protein is CASSFVGGAYNEQFF. J is TRBJ2-1 and V is TRBV27, with a weak D call TRBD2 (6 bases). Germline assignment: CDR1 MNHEY and CDR2 SMNVEV (reference sequence). With 3 bases removed from V and 4 bases from J, the gap between germline ends came to 13 bases. The CDR3 runs to 15 residues.